These T cell receptor beta chains were read from a single sample in a study of human T cells and chemical hapten exposure. TCRdb reprocessed the RACE reads via MiXCR and lists one record per CDR3 protein. The table shows some 78,000 distinct CDR3 sequences, with over 7% occurring only once. What was sequenced was whole blood. The source is a male donor in good health. Some clones in this sample may be carry-over from other donors' samples. Each CDR3 is given with its conserved first and last residue. Fields, in order: clone size, D gene, J gene, V gene, CDR3 protein, CDR3 DNA. The D gene is left open where the match is weak. Where a row states a size, it is once, few, many or the class of an expanded clone; other rows omit it.

>few|NA|TRBJ1-5|TRBV21-1
CASSKVLNRAVNQPQHF
TGTGCCAGCAGCAAAGTTTTAAACAGGGCGGTCAATCAGCCCCAGCATTTT
>many|TRBD1|TRBJ2-7|TRBV7-6
CASSSPDRESDEQYF
TGTGCCAGCAGCTCTCCAGACAGGGAGAGCGACGAGCAGTACTTC
>NA|TRBD2|TRBJ2-5|TRBV7-9
CASSLGSSGPSGGTQYF
TGTGCCAGCAGCTTAGGGTCTAGCGGACCCTCCGGAGGGACCCAGTACTTC
>NA|TRBD1|TRBJ1-6|TRBV7-9
CASSSGQAGPSPLHF
TGTGCCAGCAGCTCCGGACAGGCCGGGCCTTCACCCCTCCACTTT
>NA|TRBD1|TRBJ2-1|TRBV10-3
CAISELGPGQGYNEQFF
TGTGCCATCAGTGAGTTGGGACCGGGACAGGGATACAATGAGCAGTTCTTC
>NA|NA|TRBJ1-5|TRBV10-3
CAISGNRLDDSNQPQHF
TGTGCCATCAGTGGTAACAGGCTAGATGATAGCAATCAGCCCCAGCATTTT
>NA|TRBD2|TRBJ2-5|TRBV7-8
CASSSRLAGVETQYF
TGTGCCAGCAGCTCACGACTAGCGGGAGTTGAGACCCAGTACTTC
>few|NA|TRBJ2-3|TRBV12-3/TRBV12-4
CASRDVSTDTQYF
TGTGCCAGCAGGGACGTAAGCACAGATACGCAGTATTTT
>NA|TRBD2|TRBJ2-1|TRBV29-1
CSVELADYNEQFF
TGCAGCGTTGAACTAGCGGACTACAATGAGCAGTTCTTC
>many|TRBD2|TRBJ2-3|TRBV18
CASSPIAGGSTDTQYF
TGTGCCAGCTCACCAATTGCGGGGGGAAGCACAGATACGCAGTATTTT
>few|NA|TRBJ1-1|TRBV2
CASHVTEAFF
TGTGCCAGCCATGTCACTGAAGCTTTCTTT
>few|NA|TRBJ2-1|TRBV5-1
CASSLGRGVSEFF
TGCGCCAGCAGCTTGGGGAGAGGGGTCTCGGAGTTCTTC
>few|NA|TRBJ2-2|TRBV6-5
CATQQEEDAGELFF
TGTGCCACCCAACAGGAAGAGGACGCCGGGGAGCTGTTTTTT
>many|NA|TRBJ2-3|TRBV6-5
CASSYYGLADTQYF
TGTGCCAGCAGTTATTATGGGCTGGCAGATACGCAGTATTTT
>few|NA|TRBJ2-1|TRBV7-9
CASRPTMTVWQFF
TGTGCCAGCAGGCCGACTATGACGGTATGGCAGTTCTTC
>few|NA|TRBJ2-1|TRBV20-1
CSARGLATVHNEQFF
TGCAGTGCTAGGGGGTTAGCGACTGTCCACAATGAGCAGTTCTTC
>many|NA|TRBJ1-2|TRBV25-1
CASSELGSGNYGYTF
TGTGCCAGCAGTGAGTTAGGATCGGGTAACTATGGCTACACCTTC
>NA|NA|TRBJ1-6|TRBV12-3/TRBV12-4
CASGMDNGSPLHF
TGTGCCAGCGGGATGGACAACGGATCACCCCTCCACTTT
>NA|TRBD2|TRBJ2-2|TRBV20-1
CSAKREGDTGELFF
TGCAGTGCTAAACGGGAGGGCGACACCGGGGAGCTGTTTTTT
>NA|TRBD1|TRBJ2-7|TRBV5-4
CASSGGGQGLYEQYF
TGTGCCAGCAGCGGCGGGGGACAGGGCCTCTACGAGCAGTACTTC
>many|NA|TRBJ1-2|TRBV6-6
CASSSQPSYGYTF
TGTGCCAGCAGTTCCCAGCCCTCTTATGGCTACACCTTC
>few|NA|TRBJ1-4|TRBV27
CASTTGATNEKLFF
TGTGCCAGCACTACAGGTGCAACTAATGAAAAACTGTTTTTT
>few|NA|TRBJ2-7|TRBV6-5
CASGGEATYEQYF
TGTGCCAGTGGTGGCGAGGCAACCTACGAGCAGTACTTC
>many|TRBD1|TRBJ1-5|TRBV12-3/TRBV12-4
CASSFLQGTDQPQHF
TGTGCCAGCAGTTTCCTACAGGGGACTGATCAGCCCCAGCATTTT
>NA|TRBD1|TRBJ2-1|TRBV27
CASTGQGLSSYNEQFF
TGTGCCAGCACCGGACAGGGTTTAAGCTCCTACAATGAGCAGTTCTTC
>few|TRBD1|TRBJ1-2|TRBV6-1
CAARDREGYTF
TGTGCCGCCCGGGACAGAGAAGGCTACACCTTC
>few|NA|TRBJ2-4|TRBV6-5
CASSYSGENIQYF
TGTGCCAGCAGTTACTCTGGAGAAAACATTCAGTACTTC
>many|TRBD2|TRBJ2-3|TRBV2
CASSEAQSGRGTDTQYF
TGTGCCAGCAGTGAAGCACAAAGCGGGAGAGGCACAGATACGCAGTATTTT
>NA|TRBD2|TRBJ2-7|TRBV12-3/TRBV12-4
CASSSASGRFYEQYF
TGTGCCAGCAGTTCGGCTAGCGGGAGGTTCTACGAGCAGTACTTC
>few|NA|TRBJ1-1|TRBV14
CASSRLMNTEAFF
TGTGCCAGCAGCCGCTTGATGAACACTGAAGCTTTCTTT
>NA|NA|TRBJ2-7|TRBV10-3
CAISDDSHEQYF
TGTGCCATCAGTGATGACAGCCACGAGCAGTACTTC
>NA|TRBD2|TRBJ2-7|TRBV29-1
CSVDGLAESSYEQYF
TGCAGCGTGGACGGCCTAGCGGAGAGCTCCTACGAGCAGTACTTC
>many|NA|TRBJ2-7|TRBV9
CASSVAPTEFHYEQYF
TGTGCCAGCAGCGTAGCCCCGACTGAATTCCACTACGAGCAGTACTTC
>NA|NA|TRBJ2-3|TRBV7-9
CASSSPSLWGTETQYF
TGTGCCAGCAGCTCACCATCCCTTTGGGGCACAGAAACGCAGTATTTT
>NA|NA|TRBJ1-4|TRBV20-1
CSALQGLIEKLFF
TGCAGTGCACTTCAGGGCCTAATTGAAAAACTGTTTTTT
>many|NA|TRBJ1-4|TRBV20-1
CSALDGANEKLFF
TGCAGTGCACTAGACGGAGCTAATGAAAAACTGTTTTTT
>many|NA|TRBJ1-1|TRBV28
CAGSSGVSTEAFF
TGTGCCGGATCGAGCGGGGTGAGCACTGAAGCTTTCTTT
>few|TRBD1|TRBJ2-5|TRBV4-1
CASTQGAWGETQYF
TGCGCCAGCACTCAGGGGGCTTGGGGGGAGACCCAGTACTTC
>few|NA|TRBJ1-5|TRBV12-3/TRBV12-4
CASSLEGVSNQPQHF
TGTGCCAGCAGTTTAGAGGGTGTGAGCAATCAGCCCCAGCATTTT
>NA|TRBD2|TRBJ2-5|TRBV6-5
CASSYSGTSAPVETQYF
TGTGCCAGCAGTTACTCGGGGACTAGCGCCCCGGTAGAGACCCAGTACTTC
>few|NA|TRBJ1-4|TRBV20-1
CSAQTWGRGANEKLFF
TGCAGTGCCCAGACCTGGGGTCGCGGGGCTAATGAAAAACTGTTTTTT
>many|NA|TRBJ1-1|TRBV29-1
CSVEVNTEAFF
TGCAGCGTTGAAGTGAACACTGAAGCTTTCTTT
>many|NA|TRBJ1-2|TRBV29-1
CSVELDSYGYTF
TGCAGCGTTGAGCTCGATAGCTATGGCTACACCTTC
>few|NA|TRBJ2-1|TRBV5-5
CASAAGLYYNEQFF
TGTGCCAGTGCGGCTGGACTCTACTACAATGAGCAGTTCTTC
>many|NA|TRBJ1-6|TRBV30
CAWSGLDMKNSPLHF
TGTGCCTGGAGTGGGCTGGACATGAAAAATTCACCCCTCCACTTT
>many|NA|TRBJ2-7|TRBV18
CASSPGSSYEQYF
TGTGCCAGCTCACCGGGAAGCTCCTACGAGCAGTACTTC
>few|NA|TRBJ1-1|TRBV25-1
CASSDPNTEAFF
TGTGCCAGCAGTGATCCGAACACTGAAGCTTTCTTT
>many|NA|TRBJ2-7|TRBV11-2
CASSLSDSYEQYF
TGTGCCAGCAGCCTCTCGGACAGCTACGAGCAGTACTTC
>NA|TRBD2|TRBJ2-7|TRBV5-1
CASSLTSAEEQYF
TGCGCCAGCAGCTTGACTAGCGCGGAGGAGCAGTACTTC
>many|NA|TRBJ2-2|TRBV29-1
CSVRFLKETGELFF
TGCAGCGTTAGGTTTCTGAAGGAGACCGGGGAGCTGTTTTTT
>few|NA|TRBJ1-5|TRBV19
CASSIDGHPDQPQHF
TGTGCCAGTAGTATAGATGGACACCCCGATCAGCCCCAGCATTTT
>NA|TRBD2|TRBJ2-1|TRBV9
CASSEVGGSPFLNEQFF
TGTGCCAGCAGCGAGGTGGGCGGGAGCCCTTTTCTGAATGAGCAGTTCTTC
>few|NA|TRBJ1-2|TRBV12-5
CASGLITGDFYGYTF
TGTGCTAGTGGTTTGATTACCGGGGACTTCTATGGCTACACCTTC
>NA|NA|TRBJ2-3|TRBV7-9
CASASATSTDTQYF
TGTGCCAGCGCTAGCGCTACTAGCACAGATACGCAGTATTTT
>many|NA|TRBJ2-3|TRBV14
CASSQDLFSDTQYF
TGTGCCAGCAGCCAAGACCTCTTCTCAGATACGCAGTATTTT
>NA|NA|TRBJ2-2|TRBV11-2
CASSLDGGDTGELFF
TGTGCCAGCAGCTTAGATGGGGGCGACACCGGGGAGCTGTTTTTT
>few|TRBD2|TRBJ2-3|TRBV7-2
CASSFSVPGLAGGPKGRDTQYF
TGTGCCAGCAGCTTCTCCGTCCCGGGACTAGCGGGGGGGCCGAAGGGGAGAGATACGCAGTATTTT
>many|NA|TRBJ2-2|TRBV24-1
CATSDGWELFF
TGTGCCACCAGTGATGGGTGGGAGCTGTTTTTT
>few|TRBD1|TRBJ2-7|TRBV2
CASSEDRVFHEQYF
TGTGCCAGCAGTGAGGACAGGGTGTTCCACGAGCAGTACTTC